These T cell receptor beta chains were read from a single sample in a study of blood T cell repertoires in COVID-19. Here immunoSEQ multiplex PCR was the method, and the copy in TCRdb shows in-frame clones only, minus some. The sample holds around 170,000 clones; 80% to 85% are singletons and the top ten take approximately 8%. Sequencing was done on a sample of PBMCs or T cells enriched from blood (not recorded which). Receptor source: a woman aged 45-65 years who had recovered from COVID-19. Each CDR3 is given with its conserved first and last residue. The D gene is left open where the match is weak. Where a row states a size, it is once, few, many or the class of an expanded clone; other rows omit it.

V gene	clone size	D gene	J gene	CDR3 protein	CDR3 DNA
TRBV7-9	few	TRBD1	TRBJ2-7	CASRPGTGGLLGEQYF	TGTGCCAGCAGACCCGGGACAGGGGGTCTCCTTGGCGAGCAGTACTTC
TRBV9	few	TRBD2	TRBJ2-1	CASSVDGLAGYNEQFF	TGTGCCAGCAGCGTAGACGGACTAGCGGGGTACAATGAGCAGTTCTTC
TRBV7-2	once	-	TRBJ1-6	CASSPDSNYNSPLHF	TGTGCCAGCAGTCCTGACTCGAACTATAATTCACCCCTCCACTTT
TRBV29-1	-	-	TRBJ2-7	CSVEGGEDYEQYF	TGCAGCGTTGAGGGGGGTGAGGATTACGAGCAGTACTTC
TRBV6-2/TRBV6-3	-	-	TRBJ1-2	CASSYAGIGYGYTF	TGTGCCAGCAGTTACGCAGGAATCGGCTATGGCTACACCTTC
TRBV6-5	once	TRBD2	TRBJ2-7	CASSRAGPAYEQYF	TGTGCCAGCAGTAGAGCGGGGCCGGCCTACGAGCAGTACTTC
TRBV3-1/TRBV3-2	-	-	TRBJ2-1	CASSRRSGTAYNEQFF	TGTGCCAGCAGCCGACGTTCCGGGACTGCCTACAATGAGCAGTTCTTC
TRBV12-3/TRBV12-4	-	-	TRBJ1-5	CASSLKGDQPQHF	TGTGCCAGCAGTTTAAAGGGAGATCAGCCCCAGCATTTT
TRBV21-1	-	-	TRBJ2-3	CASSIESGTDTQYF	TGTGCCAGCAGCATCGAGAGCGGCACAGATACGCAGTATTTT
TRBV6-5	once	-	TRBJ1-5	CASSYPGQPQHF	TGTGCCAGCAGTTACCCCGGTCAGCCCCAGCATTTT
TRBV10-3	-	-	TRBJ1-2	CAIRRDTQTYGYTF	TGTGCCATCAGAAGAGACACACAAACCTATGGCTACACCTTC
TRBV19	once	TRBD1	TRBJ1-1	CASRDRVNTEAFF	TGTGCCAGTAGAGACAGGGTGAACACTGAAGCTTTCTTT
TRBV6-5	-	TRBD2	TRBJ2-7	CASRPLAGGSYEQYF	TGTGCCAGCAGACCCCTAGCGGGAGGGTCCTACGAGCAGTACTTC
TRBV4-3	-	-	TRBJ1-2	CASSQVAGSSYGYTF	TGCGCCAGCAGCCAAGTTGCGGGTTCCTCCTATGGCTACACCTTC
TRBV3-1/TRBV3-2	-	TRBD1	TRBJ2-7	CASSQDPGTVYEQYF	TGTGCCAGCAGCCAAGATCCCGGGACAGTCTACGAGCAGTACTTC
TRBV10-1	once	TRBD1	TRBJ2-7	CASSESFWDSYEQYF	TGCGCCAGCAGTGAGTCGTTCTGGGACAGCTACGAGCAGTACTTC
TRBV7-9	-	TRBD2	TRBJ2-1	CASSFSGGNEQFF	TGTGCCAGCAGCTTTAGCGGGGGGAATGAGCAGTTCTTC
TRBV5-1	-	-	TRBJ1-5	CASSLGGLNQPQHF	TGCGCCAGCAGCTTGGGCGGGCTCAATCAGCCCCAGCATTTT
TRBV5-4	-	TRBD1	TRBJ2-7	CASSGAGTGTYEQYF	TGTGCCAGCAGCGGAGCCGGGACAGGGACCTACGAGCAGTACTTC
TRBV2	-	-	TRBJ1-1	CASSETQGRAFF	TGTGCCAGCAGTGAAACGCAGGGGCGGGCTTTCTTT
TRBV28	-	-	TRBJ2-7	CASSTGSLYEQYF	TGTGCCAGCAGTACCGGGTCCTTGTACGAGCAGTACTTC